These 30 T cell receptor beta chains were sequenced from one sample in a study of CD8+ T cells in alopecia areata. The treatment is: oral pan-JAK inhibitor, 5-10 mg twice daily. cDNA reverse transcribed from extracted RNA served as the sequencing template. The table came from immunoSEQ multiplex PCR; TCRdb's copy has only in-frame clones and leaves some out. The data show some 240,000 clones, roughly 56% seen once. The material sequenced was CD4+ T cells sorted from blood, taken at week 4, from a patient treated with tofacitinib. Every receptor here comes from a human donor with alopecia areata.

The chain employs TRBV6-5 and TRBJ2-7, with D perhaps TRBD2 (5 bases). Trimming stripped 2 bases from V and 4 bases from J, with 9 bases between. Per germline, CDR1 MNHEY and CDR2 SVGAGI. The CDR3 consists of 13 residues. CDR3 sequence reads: CASSYGSRYEQYF. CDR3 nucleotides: TGTGCCAGCAGTTACGGGAGTCGGTACGAGCAGTACTTC.

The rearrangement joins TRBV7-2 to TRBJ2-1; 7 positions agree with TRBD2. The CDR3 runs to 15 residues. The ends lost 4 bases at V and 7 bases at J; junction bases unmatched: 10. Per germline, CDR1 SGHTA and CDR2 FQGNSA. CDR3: CASSSRRGFRNEQFF. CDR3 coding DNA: TGTGCCAGCAGCTCCCGGCGGGGGTTTAGGAATGAGCAGTTCTTC.

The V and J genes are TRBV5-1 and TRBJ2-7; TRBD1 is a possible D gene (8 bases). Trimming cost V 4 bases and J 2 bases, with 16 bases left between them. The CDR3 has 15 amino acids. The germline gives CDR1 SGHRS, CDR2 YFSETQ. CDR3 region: CASSLSGTGAYEQYF. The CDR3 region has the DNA TGCGCCAGCAGCCTAAGCGGGACAGGAGCCTACGAGCAGTACTTC.

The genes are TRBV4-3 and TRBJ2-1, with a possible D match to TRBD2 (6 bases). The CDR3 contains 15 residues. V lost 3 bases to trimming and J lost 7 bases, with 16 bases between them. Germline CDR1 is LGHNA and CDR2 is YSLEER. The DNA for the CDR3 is TGCGCCAGCAGCCACTCAACCGGTGCGGGGAATGAGCAGTTCTTC. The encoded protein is CASSHSTGAGNEQFF.

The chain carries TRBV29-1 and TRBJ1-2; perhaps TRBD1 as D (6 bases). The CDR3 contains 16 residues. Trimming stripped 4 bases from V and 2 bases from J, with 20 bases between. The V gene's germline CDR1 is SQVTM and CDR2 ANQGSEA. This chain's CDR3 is CSVGGISRDTNYGYTF. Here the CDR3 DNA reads TGCAGCGTTGGTGGAATATCCCGGGACACCAACTATGGCTACACCTTC.

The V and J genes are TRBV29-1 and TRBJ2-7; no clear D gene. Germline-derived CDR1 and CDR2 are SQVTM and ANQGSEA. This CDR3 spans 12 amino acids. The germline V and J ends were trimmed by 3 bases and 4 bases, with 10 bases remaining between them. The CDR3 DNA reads TGCAGCGTTGAGGCAGGCGGTTACGAGCAGTACTTC. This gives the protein CSVEAGGYEQYF.

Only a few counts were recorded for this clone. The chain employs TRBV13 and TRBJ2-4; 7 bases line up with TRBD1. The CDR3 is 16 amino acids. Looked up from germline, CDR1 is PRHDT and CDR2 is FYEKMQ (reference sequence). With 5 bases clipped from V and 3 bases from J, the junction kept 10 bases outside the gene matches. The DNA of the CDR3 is TGTGCCAGCAGCGAAACAGGGGTGTTGGGCAAAAACATTCAGTACTTC. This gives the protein CASSETGVLGKNIQYF.

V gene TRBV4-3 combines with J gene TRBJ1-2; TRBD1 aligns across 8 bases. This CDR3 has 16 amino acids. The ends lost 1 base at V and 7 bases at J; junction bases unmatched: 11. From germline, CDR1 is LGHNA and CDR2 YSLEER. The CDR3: CASSQGSAGGPSGYTF. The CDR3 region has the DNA TGCGCCAGCAGCCAAGGTTCTGCAGGGGGCCCCTCTGGCTACACCTTC.

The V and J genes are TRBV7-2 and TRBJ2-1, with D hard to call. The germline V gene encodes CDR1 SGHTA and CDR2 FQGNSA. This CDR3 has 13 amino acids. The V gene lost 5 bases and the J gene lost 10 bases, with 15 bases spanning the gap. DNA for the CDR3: TGTGCCAGCAGCAAAGACTGGCTGGGGGAGCAGTTCTTC. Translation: CASSKDWLGEQFF.

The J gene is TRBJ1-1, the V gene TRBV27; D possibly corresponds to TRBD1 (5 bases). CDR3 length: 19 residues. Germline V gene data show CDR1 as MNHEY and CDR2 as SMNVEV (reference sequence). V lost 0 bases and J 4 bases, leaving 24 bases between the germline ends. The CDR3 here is CASSLSWEEVGGERTEAFF. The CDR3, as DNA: TGTGCCAGCAGTTTATCGTGGGAGGAGGTTGGAGGGGAACGCACTGAAGCTTTCTTT.

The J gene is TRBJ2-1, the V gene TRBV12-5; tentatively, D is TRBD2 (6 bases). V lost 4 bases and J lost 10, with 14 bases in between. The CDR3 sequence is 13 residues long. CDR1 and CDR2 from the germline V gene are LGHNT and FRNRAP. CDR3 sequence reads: CASGSGLPLEQFF. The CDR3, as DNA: TGTGCTAGTGGTTCGGGACTTCCCCTCGAGCAGTTCTTC.

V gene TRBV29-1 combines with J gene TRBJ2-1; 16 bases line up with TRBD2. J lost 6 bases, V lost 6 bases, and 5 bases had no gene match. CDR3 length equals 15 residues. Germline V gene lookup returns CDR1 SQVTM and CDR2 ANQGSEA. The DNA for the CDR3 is TGCAGCGTCACGGGACTAGCGGGGGGGCCCAATGAGCAGTTCTTC. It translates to CSVTGLAGGPNEQFF.

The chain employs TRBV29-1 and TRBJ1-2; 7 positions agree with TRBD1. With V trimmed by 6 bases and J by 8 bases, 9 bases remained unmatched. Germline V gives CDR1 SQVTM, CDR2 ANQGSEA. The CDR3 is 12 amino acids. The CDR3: CSVEQGREGYTF. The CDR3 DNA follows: TGCAGCGTCGAACAGGGGAGAGAAGGCTACACCTTC.

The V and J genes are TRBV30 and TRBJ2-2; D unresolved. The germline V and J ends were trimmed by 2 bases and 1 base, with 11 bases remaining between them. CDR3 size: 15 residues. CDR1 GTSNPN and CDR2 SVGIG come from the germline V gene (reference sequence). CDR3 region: CAWSRPIGNTGELFF. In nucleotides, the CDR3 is TGTGCCTGGAGTCGTCCTATTGGGAACACCGGGGAGCTGTTTTTT.

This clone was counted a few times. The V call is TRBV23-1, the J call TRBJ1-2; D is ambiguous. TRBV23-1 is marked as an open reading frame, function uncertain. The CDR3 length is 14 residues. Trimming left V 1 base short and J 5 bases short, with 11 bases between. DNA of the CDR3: TGCGCCAGCAGTCAATTGGACGGGCCTTATGGCTACACCTTC. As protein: CASSQLDGPYGYTF.

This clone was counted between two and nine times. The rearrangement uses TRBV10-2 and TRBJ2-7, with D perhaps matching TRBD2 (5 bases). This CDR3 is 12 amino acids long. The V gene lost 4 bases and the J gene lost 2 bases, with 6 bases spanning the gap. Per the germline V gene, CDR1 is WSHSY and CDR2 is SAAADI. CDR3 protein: CASSGGPYEQYF. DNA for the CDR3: TGCGCCAGCAGTGGAGGGCCCTACGAGCAGTACTTC.

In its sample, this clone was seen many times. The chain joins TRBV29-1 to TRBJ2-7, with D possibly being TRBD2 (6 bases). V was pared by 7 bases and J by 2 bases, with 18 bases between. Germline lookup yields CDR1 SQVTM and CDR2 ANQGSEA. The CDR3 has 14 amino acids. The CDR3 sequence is CSAEVLGGAYEQYF. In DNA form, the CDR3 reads TGCAGCGCCGAAGTTTTGGGAGGAGCCTACGAGCAGTACTTC.

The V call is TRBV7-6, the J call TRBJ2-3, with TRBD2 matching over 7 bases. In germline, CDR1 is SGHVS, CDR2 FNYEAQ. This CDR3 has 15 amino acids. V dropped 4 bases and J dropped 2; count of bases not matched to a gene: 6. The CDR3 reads CASSSSGLPTDTQYF. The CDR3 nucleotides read TGTGCCAGCAGCTCATCGGGACTACCCACAGATACGCAGTATTTT.

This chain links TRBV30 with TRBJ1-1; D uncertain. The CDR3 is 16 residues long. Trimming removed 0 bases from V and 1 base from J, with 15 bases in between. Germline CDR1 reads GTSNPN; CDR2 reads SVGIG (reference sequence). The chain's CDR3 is CAWSVRGGLGNTEAFF. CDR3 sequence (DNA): TGTGCCTGGAGTGTACGGGGTGGGCTAGGGAACACTGAAGCTTTCTTT.

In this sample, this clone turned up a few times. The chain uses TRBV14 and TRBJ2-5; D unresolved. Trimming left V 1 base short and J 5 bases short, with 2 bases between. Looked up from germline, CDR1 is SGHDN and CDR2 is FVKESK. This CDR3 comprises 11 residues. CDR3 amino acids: CASSQAETQYF. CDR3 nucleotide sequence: TGTGCCAGCAGCCAAGCGGAGACCCAGTACTTC.

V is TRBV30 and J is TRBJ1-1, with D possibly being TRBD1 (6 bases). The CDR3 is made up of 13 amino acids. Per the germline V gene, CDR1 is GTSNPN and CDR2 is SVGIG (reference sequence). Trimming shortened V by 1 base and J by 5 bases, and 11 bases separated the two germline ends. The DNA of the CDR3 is TGTGCCTGGAGTGATATCAGGGGTACTGAAGCTTTCTTT. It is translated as CAWSDIRGTEAFF.

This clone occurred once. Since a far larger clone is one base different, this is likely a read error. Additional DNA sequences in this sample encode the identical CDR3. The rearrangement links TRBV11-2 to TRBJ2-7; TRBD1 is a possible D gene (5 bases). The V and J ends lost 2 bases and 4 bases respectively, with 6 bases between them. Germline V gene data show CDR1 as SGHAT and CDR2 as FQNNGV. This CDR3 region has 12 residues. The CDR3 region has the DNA TGTGCCAGCAGCTTACAGGGATACGAGCAGTACTTC. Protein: CASSLQGYEQYF.

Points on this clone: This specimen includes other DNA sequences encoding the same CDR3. CDR3 loop: CASSLTGGETQYF. The CDR3 DNA reads as TGTGCCAGCAGCCTTACAGGGGGGGAGACCCAGTACTTC. This sequence joins TRBV7-3 and TRBJ2-5; 8 bases agree with TRBD1. Germline assignment: CDR1 SGHTA and CDR2 FQGTGA. The V and J ends lost 5 bases and 5 bases, in that order; junction bases with no gene match: 4. The CDR3 is 13 residues long. Full variable domain (remainder filled in from reference TRBV7-3 and TRBJ2-5): GAGVSQTPSNKVTEKGKYVELRCDPISGHTALYWYRQSLGQGPEFLIYFQGTGAADDSGLPNDRFFAVRPEGSVSTLKIQRTERGDSAVYLCASSLTGGETQYFGPGTRLLVL.

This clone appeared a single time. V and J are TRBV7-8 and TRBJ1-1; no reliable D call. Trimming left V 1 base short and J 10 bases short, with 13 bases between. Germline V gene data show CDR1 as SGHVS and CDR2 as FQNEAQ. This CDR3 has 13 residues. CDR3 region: CASSLESDPRAFF. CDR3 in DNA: TGTGCCAGCAGCTTAGAATCCGACCCCCGAGCTTTCTTT.

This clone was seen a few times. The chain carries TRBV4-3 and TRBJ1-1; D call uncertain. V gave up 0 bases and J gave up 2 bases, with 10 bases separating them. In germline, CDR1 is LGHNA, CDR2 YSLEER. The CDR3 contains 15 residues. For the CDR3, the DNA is TGCGCCAGCAGCCAAGATCGCAGGATAAACACTGAAGCTTTCTTT. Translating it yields CASSQDRRINTEAFF.

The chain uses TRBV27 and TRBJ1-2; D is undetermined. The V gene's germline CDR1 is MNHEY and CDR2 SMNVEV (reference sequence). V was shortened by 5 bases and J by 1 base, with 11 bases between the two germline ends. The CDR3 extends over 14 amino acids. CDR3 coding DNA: TGTGCCAGCAGTCCCTGGACGGATAACTATGGCTACACCTTC. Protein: CASSPWTDNYGYTF.

The CDR3, as DNA: TGTGCCAGCAGCGAGTTCCCGGGACAACCCACCGGGGAGCTGTTTTTT. This encodes CASSEFPGQPTGELFF. The chain uses TRBV9 and TRBJ2-2; maybe TRBD1 (6 bases). Germline-derived CDR1 and CDR2 are SGDLS and YYNGEE. Trimming cost V 3 bases and J 4 bases, with 16 bases left between them. The CDR3 extends over 16 amino acids.

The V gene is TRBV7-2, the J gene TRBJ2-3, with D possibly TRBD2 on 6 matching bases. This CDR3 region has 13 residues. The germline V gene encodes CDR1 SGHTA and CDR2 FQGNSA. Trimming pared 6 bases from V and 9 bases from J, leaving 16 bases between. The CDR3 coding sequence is TGTGCCAGCAGTACTAAAAACGCGGGGACGCAGTATTTT. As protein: CASSTKNAGTQYF.

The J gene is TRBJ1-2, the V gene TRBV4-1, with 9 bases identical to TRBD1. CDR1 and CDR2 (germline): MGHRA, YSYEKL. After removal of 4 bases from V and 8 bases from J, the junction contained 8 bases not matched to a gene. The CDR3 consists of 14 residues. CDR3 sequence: CASSRRDRDRGYTF. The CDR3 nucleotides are TGCGCCAGCAGCCGGCGGGACAGGGATAGAGGCTACACCTTC.

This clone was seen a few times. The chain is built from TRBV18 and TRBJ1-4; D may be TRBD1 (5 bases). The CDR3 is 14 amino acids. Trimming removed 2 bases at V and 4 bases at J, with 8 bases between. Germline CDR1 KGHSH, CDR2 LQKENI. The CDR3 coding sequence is TGTGCCAGCTCACCAAGGGGAAATAATGAAAAACTGTTTTTT. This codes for CASSPRGNNEKLFF.